The clone carrying this T cell receptor beta chain was seen a few times. Its cognate antigen is unknown. This sample is drawn from a study of T cell responses to AZD1222 COVID-19 vaccine. Notes on the study in general: The donor group comprised mostly white British people and more females; the analysis possibly underestimated clonal diversity. Reports say nearly half of spike-specific TCRs go after unmutated variant regions.

The germline V gene has CDR1 SNHLY and CDR2 FYNNEI. V gave up 6 bases and J gave up 3 bases, with 9 bases separating them. CDR3 length: 12 amino acids. TCRdb keeps only in-frame clones here, not all; method: immunoSEQ multiplex PCR. This sample has 130,000 or so clones, with around 89% found just once. The V and J genes are TRBV2 and TRBJ2-7; D tentatively reads TRBD1 or TRBD2 (5 bases each). The sequences come from peripheral blood, collected on day 0 of MenACWY control vaccination. The receptor comes from an adult in good health. The CDR3 spells CASRRGFYEQYF. In nucleotides, the CDR3 is TGTGCCAGCAGGAGGGGTTTCTACGAGCAGTACTTC.